This is a list of T cell receptor beta chains from one sample in a study of early T cells in non-severe SARS-CoV-2 infection. TCRdb ran MiXCR on the 5' RACE reads and lists one entry per CDR3 protein. The table records roughly 100,000 distinct CDR3 sequences, over 10% of them present only once. Sample: whole blood. These receptors were collected from an adult who was a healthcare worker with PCR-confirmed SARS-CoV-2 infection or an uninfected control (not recorded which). CDR3s include the opening cysteine and the closing phenylalanine or tryptophan.

v_call	j_call	cdr3_aa
TRBV20-1	TRBJ1-5	CSAKGGEKQPQHF
TRBV20-1	TRBJ1-1	CSAGGGDTEAFF
TRBV28	TRBJ2-2	CASSLFGGVMNTGELFF
TRBV5-6	TRBJ2-7	CASSDLKHTYEQYF
TRBV18	TRBJ2-3	CASSLIEGADTQYF
TRBV7-9	TRBJ1-3	CASSWTGNGNTIYF
TRBV2	TRBJ2-1	CASSALAGTYNEQFF
TRBV7-9	TRBJ2-1	CASSSHLSVDNEQFF
TRBV28	TRBJ2-3	CASSRWAGRGDTQYF
TRBV10-2	TRBJ1-3	CASSDQGLSGNTIYF
TRBV6-5	TRBJ2-2	CATRQGADTGELFF
TRBV19	TRBJ2-2	CASMRQTGELFF
TRBV18	TRBJ2-1	CASSPGPGYEQFF
TRBV29-1	TRBJ2-7	CSVAQGEQYF
TRBV28	TRBJ2-3	CASSFPTSGEHTDTQYF
TRBV14	TRBJ2-3	CASSPSGFALDTQYF
TRBV11-2	TRBJ2-7	CASSKGTSGVYEQYF
TRBV6-2/TRBV6-3	TRBJ1-1	CASSPLGTGRVEAFF
TRBV6-2/TRBV6-3	TRBJ2-7	CASSLIPGQGPHEQYF
TRBV3-2	TRBJ1-2	CASSQGSTNYGYTF
TRBV20-1	TRBJ1-5	CSAPDRLRGQPQHF
TRBV12-3/TRBV12-4	TRBJ1-1	CASTLGGPTEAFF
TRBV19	TRBJ2-7	CASSEPGTGYEQYF
TRBV6-2/TRBV6-3	TRBJ2-3	CASSYGSHTQYF
TRBV29-1	TRBJ1-1	CSVGSVVNTEAFF
TRBV2	TRBJ2-4	CASSQTGGVNIQYF
TRBV25-1	TRBJ1-5	CASSGGGQRNQPQHF
TRBV19	TRBJ1-5	CASSMLSQPQHF
TRBV6-6	TRBJ1-5	CASSVYRDQPQHF
TRBV7-6	TRBJ1-1	CASSSGTAGGARGAYATMNTEAFF
TRBV6-6	TRBJ2-3	CASSPYFRGGTDTQYF
TRBV4-2	TRBJ2-7	CASSQDQAQYF
TRBV7-8	TRBJ2-1	CASSLSGGGQFF
TRBV5-1	TRBJ2-6	CSSSTAPIGSTSGANVLTF
TRBV28	TRBJ1-1	CASTLAGHGNTEAFF
TRBV18	TRBJ1-1	CASSRTQGNTEAFF
TRBV29-1	TRBJ1-2	CSVAGQGSYGYTF
TRBV7-9	TRBJ2-2	CASSLPQRGFQESANTGELFF
TRBV28	TRBJ2-7	CASSLDQTSYEQYF
TRBV29-1	TRBJ2-7	CSVVVSSYEQYF
TRBV18	TRBJ2-5	CASSPVGSPETQYF
TRBV6-5	TRBJ2-1	CASSYSGPSGGTGEQFF
TRBV12-3/TRBV12-4	TRBJ2-3	CASSPGQGASTDTQYF
TRBV21-1	TRBJ2-6	CASSATEEGTGANVLTF
TRBV6-5	TRBJ2-1	CASSNAPGYNEQFF
TRBV4-1	TRBJ2-7	CASSHLSATGTSLEQYF
TRBV4-1	TRBJ2-2	CASSQVSETGELFF
TRBV15	TRBJ1-4	CATSTHSTAPNEKLFF